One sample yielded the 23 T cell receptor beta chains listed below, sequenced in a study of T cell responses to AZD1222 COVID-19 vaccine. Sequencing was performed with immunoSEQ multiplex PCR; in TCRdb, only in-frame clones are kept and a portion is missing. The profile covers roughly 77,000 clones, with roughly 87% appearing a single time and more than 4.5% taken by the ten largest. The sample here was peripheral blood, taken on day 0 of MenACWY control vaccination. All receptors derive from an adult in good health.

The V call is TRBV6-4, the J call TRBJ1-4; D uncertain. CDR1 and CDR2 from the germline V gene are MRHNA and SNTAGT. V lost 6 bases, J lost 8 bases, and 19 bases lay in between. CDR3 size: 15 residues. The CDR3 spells CASSPRAGLREKLFF. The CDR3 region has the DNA TGTGCCAGCAGCCCCCGGGCCGGCCTGAGAGAAAAACTGTTTTTT.

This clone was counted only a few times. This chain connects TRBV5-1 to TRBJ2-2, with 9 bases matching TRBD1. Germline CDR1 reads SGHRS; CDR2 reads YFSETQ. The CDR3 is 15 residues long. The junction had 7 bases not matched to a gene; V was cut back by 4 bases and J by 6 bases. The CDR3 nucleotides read TGCGCCAGCAGCACTGGGACAGGGAAATCCGGGGAGCTGTTTTTT. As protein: CASSTGTGKSGELFF.

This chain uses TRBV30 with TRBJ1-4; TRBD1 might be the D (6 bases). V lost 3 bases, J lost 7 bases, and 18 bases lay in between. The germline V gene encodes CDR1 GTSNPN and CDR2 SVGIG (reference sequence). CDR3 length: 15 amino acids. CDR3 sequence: CAWSAGAGGGEKLFF. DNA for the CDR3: TGTGCCTGGAGCGCCGGAGCGGGGGGCGGTGAAAAACTGTTTTTT.

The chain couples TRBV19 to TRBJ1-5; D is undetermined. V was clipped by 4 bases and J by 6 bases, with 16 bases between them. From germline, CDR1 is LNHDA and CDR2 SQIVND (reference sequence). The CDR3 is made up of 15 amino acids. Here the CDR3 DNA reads TGTGCCAGTAGTACACTTCAAACTAGGTCTCAGCCCCAGCATTTT. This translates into CASSTLQTRSQPQHF.

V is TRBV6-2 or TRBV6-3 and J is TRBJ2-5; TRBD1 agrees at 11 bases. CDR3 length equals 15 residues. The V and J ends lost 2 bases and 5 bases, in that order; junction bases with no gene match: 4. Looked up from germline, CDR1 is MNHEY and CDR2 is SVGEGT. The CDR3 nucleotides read TGTGCCAGCAGTTACAGGACAGGGGGCGGTGAGACCCAGTACTTC. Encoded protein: CASSYRTGGGETQYF.

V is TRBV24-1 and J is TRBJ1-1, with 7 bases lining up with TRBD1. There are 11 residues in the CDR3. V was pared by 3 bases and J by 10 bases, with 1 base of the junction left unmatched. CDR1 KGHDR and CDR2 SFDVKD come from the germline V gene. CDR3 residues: CATSDQGVAFF. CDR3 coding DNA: TGTGCCACCAGTGATCAGGGGGTAGCTTTCTTT.

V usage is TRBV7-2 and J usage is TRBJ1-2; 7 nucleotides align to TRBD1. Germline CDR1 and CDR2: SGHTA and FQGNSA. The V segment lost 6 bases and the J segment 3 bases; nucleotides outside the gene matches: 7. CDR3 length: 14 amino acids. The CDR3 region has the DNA TGTGCCAGCAGGAAATCCGGGACAGACTATGGCTACACCTTC. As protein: CASRKSGTDYGYTF.

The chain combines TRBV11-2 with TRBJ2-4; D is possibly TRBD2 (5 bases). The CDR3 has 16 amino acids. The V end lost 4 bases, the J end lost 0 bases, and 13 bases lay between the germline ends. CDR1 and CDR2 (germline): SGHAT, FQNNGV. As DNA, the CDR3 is TGTGCCAGCAGCTCCAGTGAGGGAGTAGCCAAAAACATTCAGTACTTC. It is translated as CASSSSEGVAKNIQYF.

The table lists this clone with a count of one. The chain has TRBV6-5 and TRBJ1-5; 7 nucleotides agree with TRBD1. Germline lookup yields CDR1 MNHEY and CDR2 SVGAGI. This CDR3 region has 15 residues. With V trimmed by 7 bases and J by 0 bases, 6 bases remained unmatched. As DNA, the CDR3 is TGTGCCAGCAAACTACAGGGGAATAGCAATCAGCCCCAGCATTTT. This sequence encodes CASKLQGNSNQPQHF.

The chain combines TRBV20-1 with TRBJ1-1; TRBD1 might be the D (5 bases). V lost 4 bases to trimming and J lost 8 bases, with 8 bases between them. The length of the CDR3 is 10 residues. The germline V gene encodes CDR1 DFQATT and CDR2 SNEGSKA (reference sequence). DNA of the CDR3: TGCAGTGCTAAGGACAAGGAAGCTTTCTTT. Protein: CSAKDKEAFF.

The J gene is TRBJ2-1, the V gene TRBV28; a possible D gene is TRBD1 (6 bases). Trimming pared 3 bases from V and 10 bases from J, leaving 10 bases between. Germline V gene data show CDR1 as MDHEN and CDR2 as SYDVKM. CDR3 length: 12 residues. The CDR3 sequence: CASSLGHLEQFF. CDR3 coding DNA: TGTGCCAGCAGTTTGGGACACCTAGAGCAGTTCTTC.

The CDR3 DNA reads as TGTGCCAGCAGCTTGACCCCACGGGGGCCTAGTGAAGCTTTCTTT. As protein: CASSLTPRGPSEAFF. The rearrangement links TRBV5-8 to TRBJ1-1; a weak D match, TRBD1 (6 bases). The V end lost 1 base, the J end lost 7 bases, and 17 bases lay between the germline ends. Germline-derived CDR1 and CDR2 are SGHTS and YDEGEE. CDR3 length equals 15 residues.

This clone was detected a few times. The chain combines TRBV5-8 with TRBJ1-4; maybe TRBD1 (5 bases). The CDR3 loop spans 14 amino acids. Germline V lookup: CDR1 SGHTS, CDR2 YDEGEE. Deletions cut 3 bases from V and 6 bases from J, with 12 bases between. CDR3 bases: TGTGCCAGCAGCTCCGGGACGGGCCATGAAAAACTGTTTTTT. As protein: CASSSGTGHEKLFF.

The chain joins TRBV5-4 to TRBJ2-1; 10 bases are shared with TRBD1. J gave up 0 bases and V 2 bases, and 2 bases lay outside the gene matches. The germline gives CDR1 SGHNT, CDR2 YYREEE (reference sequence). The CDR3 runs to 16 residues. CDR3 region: CASSFRDRGSYNEQFF. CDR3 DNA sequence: TGTGCCAGCAGCTTCCGGGACAGGGGCTCCTACAATGAGCAGTTCTTC.

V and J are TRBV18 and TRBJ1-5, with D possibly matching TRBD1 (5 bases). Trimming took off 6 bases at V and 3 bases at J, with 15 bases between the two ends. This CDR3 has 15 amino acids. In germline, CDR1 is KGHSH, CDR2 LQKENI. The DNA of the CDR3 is TGTGCCAGCTCCCGCACCGGGACCTCCAATCAGCCCCAGCATTTT. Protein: CASSRTGTSNQPQHF.

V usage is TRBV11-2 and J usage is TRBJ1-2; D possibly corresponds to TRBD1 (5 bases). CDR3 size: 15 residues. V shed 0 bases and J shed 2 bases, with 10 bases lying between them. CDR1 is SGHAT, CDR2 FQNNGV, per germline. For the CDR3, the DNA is TGTGCCAGCAGCTTAGATCTTGGGGGAAACTATGGCTACACCTTC. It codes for CASSLDLGGNYGYTF. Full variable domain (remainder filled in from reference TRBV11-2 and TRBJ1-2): EAGVAQSPRYKIIEKRQSVAFWCNPISGHATLYWYQQILGQGPKLLIQFQNNGVVDDSQLPKDRFSAERLKGVDSTLKIQPAKLEDSAVYLCASSLDLGGNYGYTFGSGTRLTVV.

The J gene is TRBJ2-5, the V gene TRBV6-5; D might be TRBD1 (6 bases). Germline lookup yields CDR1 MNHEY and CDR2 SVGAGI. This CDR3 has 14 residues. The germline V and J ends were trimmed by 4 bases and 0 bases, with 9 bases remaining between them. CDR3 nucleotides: TGTGCCAGCAGTTTCGGACAGTACCAAGAGACCCAGTACTTC. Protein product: CASSFGQYQETQYF.

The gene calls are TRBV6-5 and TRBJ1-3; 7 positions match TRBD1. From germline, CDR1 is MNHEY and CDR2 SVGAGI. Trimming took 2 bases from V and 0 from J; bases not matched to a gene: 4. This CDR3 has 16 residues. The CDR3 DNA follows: TGTGCCAGCAGTTACGGAGGGGGCGTCTCTGGAAACACCATATATTTT. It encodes CASSYGGGVSGNTIYF.

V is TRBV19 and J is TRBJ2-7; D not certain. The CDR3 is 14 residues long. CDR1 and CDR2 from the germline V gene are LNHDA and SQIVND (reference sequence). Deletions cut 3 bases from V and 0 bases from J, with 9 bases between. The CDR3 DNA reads TGTGCCAGTAGTATCTTGGCAAGCTCCTACGAGCAGTACTTC. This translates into CASSILASSYEQYF.

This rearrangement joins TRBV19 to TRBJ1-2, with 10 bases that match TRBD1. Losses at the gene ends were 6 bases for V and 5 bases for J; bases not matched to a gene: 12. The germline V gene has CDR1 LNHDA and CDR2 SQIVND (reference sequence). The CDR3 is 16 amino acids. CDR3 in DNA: TGTGCCAGTAGCCGGGGACAGGGGAGTGAAGGGTATGGCTACACCTTC. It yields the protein CASSRGQGSEGYGYTF.

CDR3 nucleotide sequence: TGTGCCAGCAGCTCAGCGGGCTCCTTAGGGGCTGAAGCTTTCTTT. As protein: CASSSAGSLGAEAFF. This chain links TRBV7-9 with TRBJ1-1; perhaps TRBD1 as D (5 bases). The CDR3 has 15 amino acids. V was cut by 4 bases and J by 6 bases, with 18 bases left in between. Per the germline V gene, CDR1 is SEHNR and CDR2 is FQNEAQ (reference sequence).

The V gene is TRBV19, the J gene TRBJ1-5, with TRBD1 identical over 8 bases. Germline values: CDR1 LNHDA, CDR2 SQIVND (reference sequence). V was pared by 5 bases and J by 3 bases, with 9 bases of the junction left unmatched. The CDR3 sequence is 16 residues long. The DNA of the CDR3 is TGTGCCAGTAGTCCAGGGGGCTCCCGTTACAATCAGCCCCAGCATTTT. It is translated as CASSPGGSRYNQPQHF.

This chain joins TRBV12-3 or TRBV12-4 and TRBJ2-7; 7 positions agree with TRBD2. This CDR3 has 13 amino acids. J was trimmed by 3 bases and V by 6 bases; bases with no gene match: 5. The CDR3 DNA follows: TGTGCCAGCAGCAACCAGCGGGGCTACGAGCAGTACTTC. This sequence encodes CASSNQRGYEQYF.